The 22 T cell receptor beta chains below come from one sample, sequenced in a study of blood T cell repertoires in COVID-19. Generated by immunoSEQ multiplex PCR, the TCRdb table keeps only in-frame clones and is missing some. The sample lists about 140,000 clones; 84% were seen once. Source material: PBMCs or T cells enriched from blood (not recorded which). The source is a woman aged 18-29 years who had been exposed to COVID-19.

This sequence joins TRBV6-2 or TRBV6-3 and TRBJ2-5; 8 nucleotides line up with TRBD2. V lost 3 bases and J lost 1; bases outside the gene matches: 10. The CDR3 has 17 residues. Germline assignment: CDR1 MNHEY and CDR2 SVGEGT. The CDR3 sequence: CASSYFPGGGFQETQYF. DNA of the CDR3: TGTGCCAGCAGTTATTTCCCGGGAGGGGGGTTCCAAGAGACCCAGTACTTC.

This chain connects TRBV5-1 to TRBJ2-7; D gene unclear. Trimming stripped 2 bases from V and 7 bases from J, with 13 bases between. This CDR3 has 13 residues. Germline CDR1 SGHRS, CDR2 YFSETQ. For the CDR3, the DNA is TGCGCCAGCAGCTTAAGGCAGGCCGGAGAGCAGTACTTC. It yields the protein CASSLRQAGEQYF. The variable domain in full, with the rest retrieved from reference TRBV5-1 and TRBJ2-7, is KAGVTQTPRYLIKTRGQQVTLSCSPISGHRSVSWYQQTPGQGLQFLFEYFSETQRNKGNFPGRFSGRQFSNSRSEMNVSTLELGDSALYLCASSLRQAGEQYFGPGTRLTVT.

The chain is built from TRBV29-1 and TRBJ2-1; possible D gene TRBD2, 6 bases. This CDR3 has 15 residues. Germline-derived CDR1 and CDR2 are SQVTM and ANQGSEA. Trimming removed 4 bases from V and 2 bases from J, with 15 bases in between. CDR3 sequence: CSVGASVLPYNEQFF. CDR3 bases: TGCAGCGTTGGGGCTAGCGTACTTCCCTACAATGAGCAGTTCTTC.

This clone was recorded only once. CDR3 sequence (DNA): TGTGCCAGCAGCCGACCCGGGACAGCCAGGAACGGCTACACCTTC. Residues: CASSRPGTARNGYTF. V usage is TRBV6-5 and J usage is TRBJ1-2, with TRBD1 identical over 7 bases. Germline lookup yields CDR1 MNHEY and CDR2 SVGAGI. V shed 6 bases and J 8 bases; nucleotides not matched to a gene: 15. The CDR3 runs to 15 residues.

The chain is built from TRBV15 and TRBJ2-2; TRBD2 matches 10 bases. The CDR3 sequence is 15 residues long. CDR1 and CDR2 from the germline V gene are LNHNV and YYDKDF (reference sequence). Losses at the gene ends were 7 bases for V and 1 base for J; bases not matched to a gene: 3. DNA for the CDR3: TGTGCCACCACCCTAGCGGGAGTGAACACCGGGGAGCTGTTTTTT. Protein product: CATTLAGVNTGELFF. The full variable domain, completed using reference TRBV15 and TRBJ2-2, is DAMVIQNPRYQVTQFGKPVTLSCSQTLNHNVMYWYQQKSSQAPKLLFHYYDKDFNNEADTPDNFQSRRPNTSFCFLDIRSPGLGDTAMYLCATTLAGVNTGELFFGEGSRLTVL.

The genes are TRBV18 and TRBJ1-1; D is perhaps TRBD1 (6 bases). In germline, CDR1 is KGHSH, CDR2 LQKENI. The CDR3 spans 14 residues. Trimming left V 3 bases short and J 1 base short, with 9 bases between. CDR3 DNA sequence: TGTGCCAGCTCACCGAGACAGGAGAACACTGAAGCTTTCTTT. Protein sequence: CASSPRQENTEAFF.

The chain combines TRBV6-4 with TRBJ2-2; 7 positions agree with TRBD2. This CDR3 has 15 residues. V shed 6 bases, J shed 4 bases, and the junction held 8 bases outside the gene matches. Per germline, CDR1 MRHNA and CDR2 SNTAGT. In nucleotides, the CDR3 is TGTGCCAGCAGCCCTCGTGGGGAGGGCACCGGGGAGCTGTTTTTT. Translated: CASSPRGEGTGELFF.

The V and J genes are TRBV2 and TRBJ1-4; D is unresolved. Germline values: CDR1 SNHLY, CDR2 FYNNEI. Trimming shortened V by 2 bases and J by 10 bases, and 11 bases separated the two germline ends. The CDR3 is made up of 13 amino acids. CDR3 loop: CASSELGAGKLFF. DNA for the CDR3: TGTGCCAGCAGTGAACTGGGCGCGGGAAAACTGTTTTTT.

The chain couples TRBV12-3 or TRBV12-4 to TRBJ1-2; D call uncertain. V was cut by 6 bases and J by 1 base, with 9 bases left in between. The CDR3 runs to 13 residues. The CDR3: CASSHSFNYGYTF. CDR3 DNA sequence: TGTGCCAGCAGCCACAGTTTTAACTATGGCTACACCTTC.

J is TRBJ1-1 and V is TRBV19; 9 nucleotides agree with TRBD1. The CDR3 loop spans 15 amino acids. Germline V gene data show CDR1 as LNHDA and CDR2 as SQIVND (reference sequence). The V and J ends lost 4 bases and 3 bases, in that order; junction bases with no gene match: 6. This CDR3 reads CASSKGDRVYTEAFF. As DNA, the CDR3 is TGTGCCAGTAGTAAAGGGGACAGGGTGTACACTGAAGCTTTCTTT.

This clone was counted only a few times. The chain joins TRBV6-4 to TRBJ2-1, with a tentative D call TRBD1 (5 bases). This CDR3 region has 16 residues. Per the germline V gene, CDR1 is MRHNA and CDR2 is SNTAGT. V dropped 4 bases and J dropped 1 base, with 14 bases sitting between them. The CDR3 DNA sequence: TGTGCCAGCAGTGTCCCGACAGAGGAGTCCTACAATGAGCAGTTCTTC. It encodes CASSVPTEESYNEQFF.

This clone was seen just once. This chain links TRBV6-2 or TRBV6-3 with TRBJ2-1; 7 positions agree with TRBD2. With 5 bases clipped from V and 9 bases from J, the junction kept 13 bases outside the gene matches. CDR3 length equals 15 residues. Germline CDR1 reads MNHEY; CDR2 reads SVGEGT. CDR3 bases: TGTGCCAGCAGTCTAACTAGCGTTCAGAGTGGTGAGCAGTTCTTC. Residues: CASSLTSVQSGEQFF.

CDR3 residues: CASSQDRASNQPQHF. The CDR3 region has the DNA TGCGCCAGCAGCCAAGACAGGGCTAGCAATCAGCCCCAGCATTTT. The chain is built from TRBV4-3 and TRBJ1-5; maybe TRBD1 (5 bases). This CDR3 is built from 15 residues. Germline CDR1 and CDR2: LGHNA and YSLEER. Trimming cost V 0 bases and J 0 bases, with 6 bases left between them.

This chain links TRBV6-2 or TRBV6-3 with TRBJ1-2, with D unclear. Trimming shortened V by 2 bases and J by 6 bases, and 10 bases separated the two germline ends. Germline V gene lookup returns CDR1 MNHEY and CDR2 SVGEGT. CDR3 length: 13 residues. The CDR3 reads CASSYGGADGYTF. The CDR3 coding sequence is TGTGCCAGCAGTTACGGCGGTGCTGATGGCTACACCTTC.

V and J are TRBV12-3 or TRBV12-4 and TRBJ1-2; D unclear. The CDR3 is made up of 13 amino acids. V lost 5 bases and J lost 8, with 15 bases in between. CDR3 sequence (DNA): TGTGCCAGCAGTCCAGCGGGGTATCAAGGCTACACCTTC. It yields the protein CASSPAGYQGYTF.

This chain connects TRBV4-3 to TRBJ2-7; 11 bases agree with TRBD2. Trimming took 7 bases from V and 5 from J; bases not matched to a gene: 13. This CDR3 has 16 residues. The germline V gene encodes CDR1 LGHNA and CDR2 YSLEER. The DNA of the CDR3 is TGCGCCAGCACAAAGGAATTTAGCGGGAGGGCCCACGAGCAGTACTTC. Protein: CASTKEFSGRAHEQYF.

The sample holds one count of this clone. The V and J genes are TRBV5-4 and TRBJ1-1; TRBD1 matches at 10 bases. Germline lookup yields CDR1 SGHNT and CDR2 YYREEE (reference sequence). This CDR3 is built from 14 residues. J lost 7 bases, V lost 3 bases, and 6 bases had no gene match. CDR3: CASSSRQGASEAFF. DNA for the CDR3: TGTGCCAGCAGCTCACGACAGGGGGCGAGTGAAGCTTTCTTT.

The chain carries TRBV24-1 and TRBJ2-7, with a weak D call TRBD1 (6 bases). Trimming pared 3 bases from V and 0 bases from J, leaving 11 bases between. The CDR3 sequence is 15 residues long. Germline CDR1 is KGHDR and CDR2 is SFDVKD. The CDR3 is CATSDPGRGSYEQYF. CDR3 in DNA: TGTGCCACCAGTGATCCCGGCAGGGGCTCCTACGAGCAGTACTTC.

V usage is TRBV6-5 and J usage is TRBJ1-5; maybe TRBD1 (6 bases). Trimming stripped 8 bases from V and 5 bases from J, with 16 bases between. The CDR3 sequence is 14 residues long. The V gene's germline CDR1 is MNHEY and CDR2 SVGAGI. This CDR3 reads CASWAGAGYQPQHF. The CDR3 DNA reads TGTGCCAGCTGGGCGGGGGCCGGTTATCAGCCCCAGCATTTT.

This chain links TRBV2 with TRBJ2-1; TRBD1 agrees at 9 bases. The CDR3 extends over 15 amino acids. V lost 9 bases, J lost 11 bases, and 17 bases stayed unmatched. Germline assignment: CDR1 SNHLY and CDR2 FYNNEI. The CDR3 DNA follows: TGTGCCAGAGCGGTCTTGGACAGGGGAACTGGAAAGCAGTTCTTC. Translating gives CARAVLDRGTGKQFF.

J is TRBJ2-3 and V is TRBV28; 8 bases line up with TRBD2. Germline V gene sequence: CDR1 MDHEN, CDR2 SYDVKM. V was pared by 10 bases and J by 0 bases, with 9 bases of the junction left unmatched. This CDR3 has 15 residues. The DNA of the CDR3 is TGTGCCACCAGACTAGCGAGTTATAGCACAGATACGCAGTATTTT. It is translated as CATRLASYSTDTQYF.

The chain couples TRBV12-5 to TRBJ2-5, with 14 bases fitting TRBD2. The germline CDR1 and CDR2 sequences are LGHNT and FRNRAP. The CDR3 runs to 24 residues. V lost 1 base, J lost 2 bases, and 24 bases stayed unmatched. The CDR3 loop is CASGLDFPTSGRARARDTQETQYF. DNA of the CDR3: TGTGCTAGTGGTTTGGATTTCCCGACTAGCGGGAGGGCCCGTGCCCGGGATACACAAGAGACCCAGTACTTC.